This is a list of T cell receptor beta chains from one sample in a study of shared clonotypes between healthy human individuals. Using immunoSEQ multiplex PCR, the repertoire was profiled, and TCRdb retains in-frame clones only, with some absent. The data hold approximately 1.9 million clones, with 85% to 95% observed a single time. The source material was naive CD8+ T cells from PBMCs. Receptors originate from a man aged 18 to 30 in good health. Some clones in this sample may be carry-over from other donors' samples. The CDR3 runs from the conserved cysteine through the conserved F or W. A D gene is named only where the DNA matches it firmly. Clone size is given for some rows only: seen once, a few or many times, or a class if the clone is expanded.

TRBJ2-7 - TRBV9 TRBD2 CASSVGIAGGDTYEQYF TGTGCCAGCAGCGTAGGAATAGCGGGAGGGGATACCTACGAGCAGTACTTC
TRBJ2-7 - TRBV9 - CASSAQGYYEQYF TGTGCCAGCAGCGCACAGGGATACTACGAGCAGTACTTC
TRBJ2-7 - TRBV29-1 - CSVENSPYEQYF TGCAGCGTTGAGAACAGTCCCTACGAGCAGTACTTC
TRBJ2-1 - TRBV9 - CASSVGPGNEQFF TGTGCCAGCAGCGTAGGACCCGGCAATGAGCAGTTCTTC
TRBJ1-5 once TRBV19 - CASSSWGDQPQHF TGTGCCAGTAGTAGCTGGGGTGATCAGCCCCAGCATTTT
TRBJ2-3 - TRBV28 - CASSLTQQDTQYF TGTGCCAGCAGTTTAACCCAACAGGATACGCAGTATTTT
TRBJ1-5 - TRBV19 - CASSDRYSNQPQHF TGTGCCAGTAGTGACAGGTATAGCAATCAGCCCCAGCATTTT
TRBJ1-5 - TRBV7-9 - CASSLEAEGVQPQHF TGTGCCAGCAGCTTAGAAGCGGAGGGTGTTCAGCCCCAGCATTTT
TRBJ2-1 - TRBV7-9 - CASSGWDSHNEQFF TGTGCCAGCAGCGGATGGGACTCCCACAATGAGCAGTTCTTC
TRBJ1-5 - TRBV7-9 TRBD1 CASSPTGLNQPQHF TGTGCCAGCAGCCCGACAGGGCTCAATCAGCCCCAGCATTTT
TRBJ2-5 - TRBV5-1 TRBD1 CASSMPGQGAQETQYF TGCGCCAGCAGCATGCCGGGACAGGGGGCCCAAGAGACCCAGTACTTC
TRBJ2-7 - TRBV7-8 - CASSLAMVGAVAGPYYEQYF TGTGCCAGCAGCTTAGCGATGGTGGGGGCGGTGGCAGGTCCCTACTACGAGCAGTACTTC
TRBJ2-2 - TRBV10-3 - CAVLSSRNTGELFF TGTGCCGTCCTATCCAGCCGGAACACCGGGGAGCTGTTTTTT
TRBJ2-1 - TRBV2 TRBD2 CASSVPLGLAGVYNEQFF TGTGCCAGCAGCGTACCCCTTGGACTAGCGGGGGTCTACAATGAGCAGTTCTTC
TRBJ2-1 once TRBV5-4 TRBD1 CASSLAGGANNEQFF TGTGCCAGCAGCTTGGCAGGGGGCGCGAATAATGAGCAGTTCTTC
TRBJ2-1 once TRBV11-2 TRBD2 CASSLWSSGSNPGFNEQFF TGTGCCAGCAGCTTATGGTCTAGCGGGAGTAATCCGGGTTTCAATGAGCAGTTCTTC
TRBJ2-1 - TRBV13 - CASSARGASEQFF TGTGCCAGCAGCGCCCGGGGGGCGAGTGAACAGTTCTTC
TRBJ1-4 once TRBV21-1 - CASSPRDRGLLTNEKLFF TGTGCCAGCAGCCCCCGGGACAGGGGACTCTTGACTAATGAAAAACTGTTTTTT
TRBJ2-3 - TRBV4-3 TRBD1 CASSRDRGFTDTQYF TGCGCCAGCAGCCGGGACAGGGGATTCACAGATACGCAGTATTTT
TRBJ1-5 - TRBV7-2 TRBD1 CASSPGQGAWQPQHF TGTGCCAGCAGCCCCGGACAGGGGGCGTGGCAGCCCCAGCATTTT
TRBJ2-7 - TRBV18 - CASSDSGHTGEQYF TGTGCCAGCTCCGACTCCGGACATACGGGGGAGCAGTACTTC
TRBJ2-1 - TRBV10-3 - CAIFETQSYNEQFF TGTGCCATCTTTGAGACACAGTCCTACAATGAGCAGTTCTTC
TRBJ2-7 - TRBV4-1 - CASSQDREINEQYF TGCGCCAGCAGCCAAGATCGAGAAATTAACGAGCAGTACTTC
TRBJ1-2 once TRBV5-8 - CASSDRTGRDYGYTF TGTGCCAGCAGCGATAGAACAGGGAGGGACTATGGCTACACCTTC
TRBJ2-7 - TRBV7-8 TRBD2 CASSLSLAGGTYEQYF TGTGCCAGCAGCTTAAGTTTAGCGGGGGGAACCTACGAGCAGTACTTC
TRBJ2-7 - TRBV9 TRBD1 CASSRGPGTGVEQYF TGTGCCAGCAGCCGGGGACCCGGGACAGGGGTCGAGCAGTACTTC
TRBJ2-5 - TRBV27 - CASSLGVRETQYF TGTGCCAGCAGTCTCGGAGTGCGGGAGACCCAGTACTTC
TRBJ2-2 - TRBV7-2 - CASSAGRGTGELFF TGTGCCAGCAGCGCGGGGCGGGGCACCGGGGAGCTGTTTTTT
TRBJ2-7 - TRBV7-9 - CASSPAGIFSNEQYF TGTGCCAGCAGCCCGGCAGGGATTTTCTCCAACGAGCAGTACTTC
TRBJ2-3 - TRBV29-1 - CSATGTALDSTDTQYF TGCAGCGCAACCGGGACCGCACTCGATAGCACAGATACGCAGTATTTT
TRBJ2-7 - TRBV10-2 - CASSERSFSESEQYF TGCGCCAGCAGTGAGCGCTCGTTTAGTGAGAGTGAGCAGTACTTC
TRBJ2-1 - TRBV6-5 TRBD1 CASSPGQGPNEQFF TGTGCCAGCAGTCCGGGACAGGGGCCCAATGAGCAGTTCTTC